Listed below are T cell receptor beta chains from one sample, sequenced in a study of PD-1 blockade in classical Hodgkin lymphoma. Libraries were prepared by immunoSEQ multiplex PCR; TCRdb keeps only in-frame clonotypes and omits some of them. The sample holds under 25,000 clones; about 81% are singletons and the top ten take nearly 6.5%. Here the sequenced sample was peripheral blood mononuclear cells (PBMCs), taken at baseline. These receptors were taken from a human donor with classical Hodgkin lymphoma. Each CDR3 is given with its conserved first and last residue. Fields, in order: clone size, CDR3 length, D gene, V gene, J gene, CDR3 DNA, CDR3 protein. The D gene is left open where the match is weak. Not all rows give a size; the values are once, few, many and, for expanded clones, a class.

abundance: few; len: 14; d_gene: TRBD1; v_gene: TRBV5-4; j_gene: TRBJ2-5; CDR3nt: TGTGCCAGCAGCTCCGACAGGGGGGTCGGGACCCAGTACTTC; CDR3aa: CASSSDRGVGTQYF
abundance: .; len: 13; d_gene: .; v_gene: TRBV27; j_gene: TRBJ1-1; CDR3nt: TGTGCCAGCAGTTTATCGCCGAACACTGAAGCTTTCTTT; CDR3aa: CASSLSPNTEAFF
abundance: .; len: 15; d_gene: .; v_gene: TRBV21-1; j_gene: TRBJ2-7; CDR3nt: TGTGCCAGCAGCCCTGGACAGGGGGTGTCCTACGAGCAGTACTTC; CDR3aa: CASSPGQGVSYEQYF
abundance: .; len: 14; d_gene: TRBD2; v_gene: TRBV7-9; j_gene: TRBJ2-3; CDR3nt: TGTGCCAGCAGCCAGACTAGCGGCACAGATACGCAGTATTTT; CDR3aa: CASSQTSGTDTQYF
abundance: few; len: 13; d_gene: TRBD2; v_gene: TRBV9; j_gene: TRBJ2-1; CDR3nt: TGTGCCAGCGGCGAGACTAGCGCTTATGAGCAGTTCTTC; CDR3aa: CASGETSAYEQFF
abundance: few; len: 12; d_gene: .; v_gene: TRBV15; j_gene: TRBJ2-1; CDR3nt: TGTGCCACCAGCAGAGGAGGGAATGAGCAGTTCTTC; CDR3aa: CATSRGGNEQFF
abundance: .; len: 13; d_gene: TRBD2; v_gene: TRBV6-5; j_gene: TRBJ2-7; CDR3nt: TGTGCCAGCGCTAGCGGGGGGCCCAACGAGCAGTACTTC; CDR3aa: CASASGGPNEQYF
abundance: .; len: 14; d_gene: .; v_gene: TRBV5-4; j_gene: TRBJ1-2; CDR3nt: TGTGCCAGCAGTTCGTTTGTACCTAACTATGGCTACACCTTC; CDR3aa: CASSSFVPNYGYTF
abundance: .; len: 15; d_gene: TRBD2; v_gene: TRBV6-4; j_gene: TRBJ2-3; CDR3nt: TGTGCCAGCAGTAACCTAGCGGGGGTCACAGATACGCAGTATTTT; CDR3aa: CASSNLAGVTDTQYF
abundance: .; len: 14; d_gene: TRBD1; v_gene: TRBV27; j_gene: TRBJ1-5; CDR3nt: TGTGCCAGCAGGATGGGACAGGGGAATGCGCCCCAGCATTTT; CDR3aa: CASRMGQGNAPQHF
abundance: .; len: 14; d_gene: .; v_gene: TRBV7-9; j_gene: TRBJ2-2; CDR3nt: TGTGCCAGCACCTTTGACCCTGCGTTTAGGGAGCTGTTTTTT; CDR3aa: CASTFDPAFRELFF
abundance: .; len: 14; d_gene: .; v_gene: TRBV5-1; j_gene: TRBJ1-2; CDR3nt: TGCGCCAGCAGCTTGGAGAGGTCCAACTATGGCTACACCTTC; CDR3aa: CASSLERSNYGYTF
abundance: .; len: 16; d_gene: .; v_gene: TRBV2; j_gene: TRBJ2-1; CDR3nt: TGTGCCACCGGGTCCTGGGGTCAGAGCTCCTACAATGAGCAGTTCTTC; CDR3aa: CATGSWGQSSYNEQFF
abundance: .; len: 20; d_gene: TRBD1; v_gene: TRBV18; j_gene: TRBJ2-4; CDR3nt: TGTGCCAGCTCAACTTCGACAGGGGCCCCCCCTACGAGTCAAAAAAACATTCAGTACTTC; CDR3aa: CASSTSTGAPPTSQKNIQYF
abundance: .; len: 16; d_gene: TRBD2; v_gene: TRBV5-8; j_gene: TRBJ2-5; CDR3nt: TGTGCCAGCAGCGTTATGGGACTAGCGGGGGCAGAGACCCAGTACTTC; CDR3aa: CASSVMGLAGAETQYF
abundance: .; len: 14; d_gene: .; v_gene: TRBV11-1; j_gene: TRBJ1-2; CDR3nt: TGTGCCAGCAGCTTGACGGGGATCCTCGATGGCTACACCTTC; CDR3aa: CASSLTGILDGYTF
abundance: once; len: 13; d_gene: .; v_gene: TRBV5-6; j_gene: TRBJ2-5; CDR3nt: TGTGCCAGCAGCCTGGGACGTCCGGAGACCCAGTACTTC; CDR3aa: CASSLGRPETQYF
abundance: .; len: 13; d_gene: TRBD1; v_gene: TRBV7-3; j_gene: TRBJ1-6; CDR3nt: TGTGCCAGCCGACAGGGTCGCAATTCACCCCTCCACTTT; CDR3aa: CASRQGRNSPLHF
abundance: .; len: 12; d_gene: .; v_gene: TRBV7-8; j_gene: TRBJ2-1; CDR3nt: TGTGCCAGCAGCCGCCCGCTAAATGAGCAGTTCTTC; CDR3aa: CASSRPLNEQFF
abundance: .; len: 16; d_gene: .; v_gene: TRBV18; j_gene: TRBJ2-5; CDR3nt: TGTGCCAGCTCACCACCTGGCGGTTCACGGGGAGAGACCCAGTACTTC; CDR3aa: CASSPPGGSRGETQYF
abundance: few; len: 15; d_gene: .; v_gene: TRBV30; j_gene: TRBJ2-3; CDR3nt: TGTGCCTGGAGTGTAGGGGCAGCTAGCACAGATACGCAGTATTTT; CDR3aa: CAWSVGAASTDTQYF
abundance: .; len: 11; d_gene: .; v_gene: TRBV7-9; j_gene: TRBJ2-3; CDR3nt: TGTGCCAGCAGCTTTTCAGATACGCAGTATTTT; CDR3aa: CASSFSDTQYF
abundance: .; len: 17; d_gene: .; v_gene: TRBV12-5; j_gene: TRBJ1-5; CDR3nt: TGTGCTAGTGGTTTGGTACTCGGCAGGGGCAGCAGTCAGCCCCAGCATTTT; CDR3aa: CASGLVLGRGSSQPQHF
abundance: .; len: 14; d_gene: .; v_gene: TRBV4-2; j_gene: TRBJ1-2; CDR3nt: TGTGCCAGCAGCCGAAAGACTGAAAACTATGGCTACACCTTC; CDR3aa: CASSRKTENYGYTF
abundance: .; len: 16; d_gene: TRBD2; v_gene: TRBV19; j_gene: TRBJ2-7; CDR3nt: TGTGCCAGTAGTCCTCGGGTAGCGGGGTTCTCCGACGAGCAGTACTTC; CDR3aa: CASSPRVAGFSDEQYF
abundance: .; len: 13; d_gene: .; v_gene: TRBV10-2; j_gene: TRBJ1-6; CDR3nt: TGCGCCAGCAGTGAGTCGAGACGGTCACCCCTCCACTTT; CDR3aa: CASSESRRSPLHF
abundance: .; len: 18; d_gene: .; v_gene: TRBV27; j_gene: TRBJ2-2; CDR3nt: TGTGCCAGCAGTTTAAGGTGGGGGTTGAGAGGGGACACCGGGGAGCTGTTTTTT; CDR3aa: CASSLRWGLRGDTGELFF
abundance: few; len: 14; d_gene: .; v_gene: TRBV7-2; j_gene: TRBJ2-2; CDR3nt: TGTGCCAGCAGCTTAGCGGGGGGCAGGGGGGAGCTGTTTTTT; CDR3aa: CASSLAGGRGELFF
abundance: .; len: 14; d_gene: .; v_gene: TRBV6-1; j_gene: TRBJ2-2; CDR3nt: TGTGCCAGCAGGCGACAAGAGAACACCGGGGAGCTGTTTTTT; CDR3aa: CASRRQENTGELFF
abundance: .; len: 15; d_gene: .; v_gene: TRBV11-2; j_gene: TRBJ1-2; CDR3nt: TGTGCCAGCAGCTTAGAAAGGGGGTCGGTCTATGGCTACACCTTC; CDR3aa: CASSLERGSVYGYTF
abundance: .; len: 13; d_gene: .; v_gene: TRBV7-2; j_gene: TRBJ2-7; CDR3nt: TGTGCCAGCAGCTTTAGAGGGCTCTACGAGCAGTACTTC; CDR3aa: CASSFRGLYEQYF
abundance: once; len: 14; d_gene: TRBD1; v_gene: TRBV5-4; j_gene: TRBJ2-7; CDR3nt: TGTGCCAGCAGCTGGGGACAGACTGTCGGAGAGCAGTACTTC; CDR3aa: CASSWGQTVGEQYF
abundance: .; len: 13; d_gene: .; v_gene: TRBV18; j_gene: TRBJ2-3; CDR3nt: TGTGCCAGCTCCCCAAGACTCACAGATACGCAGTATTTT; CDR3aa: CASSPRLTDTQYF
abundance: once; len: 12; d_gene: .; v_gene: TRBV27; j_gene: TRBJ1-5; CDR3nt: TGTGCCAGTGGGAGGGTGCGGCAGCCCCAGCATTTT; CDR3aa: CASGRVRQPQHF
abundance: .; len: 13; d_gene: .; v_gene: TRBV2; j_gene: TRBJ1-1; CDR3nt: TGTGCCGCTCAACAAGTCATGAACACTGAAGCTTTCTTT; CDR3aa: CAAQQVMNTEAFF
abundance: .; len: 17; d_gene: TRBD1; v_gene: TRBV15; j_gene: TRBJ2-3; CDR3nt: TGTGCCACCAGCAGAGATACAAGGACAGGGTTCACAGATACGCAGTATTTT; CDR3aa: CATSRDTRTGFTDTQYF
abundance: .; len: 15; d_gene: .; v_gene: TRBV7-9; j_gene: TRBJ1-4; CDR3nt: TGTGCCAGCAGCCTCCGCTCGAGCTCCGATGAAAAACTGTTTTTT; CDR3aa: CASSLRSSSDEKLFF
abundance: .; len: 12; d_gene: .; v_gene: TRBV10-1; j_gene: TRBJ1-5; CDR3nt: TGCGCCAGCAGTGACGGGTTACAGCCCCAGCATTTT; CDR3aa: CASSDGLQPQHF
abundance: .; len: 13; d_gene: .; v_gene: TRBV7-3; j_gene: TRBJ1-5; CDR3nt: TGTGCCTGGGGCCCGGGTCAGGGACAGCCCCAGCATTTT; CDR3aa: CAWGPGQGQPQHF
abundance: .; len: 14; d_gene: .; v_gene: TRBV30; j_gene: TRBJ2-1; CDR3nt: TGTGCCTGGAGGGGAAGGGGAGGTTACAATGAGCAGTTCTTC; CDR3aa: CAWRGRGGYNEQFF
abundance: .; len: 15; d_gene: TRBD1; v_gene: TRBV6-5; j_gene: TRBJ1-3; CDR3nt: TGTGCCAGCAGTCTAACAGGGGGATATGGAAACACCATATATTTT; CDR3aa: CASSLTGGYGNTIYF
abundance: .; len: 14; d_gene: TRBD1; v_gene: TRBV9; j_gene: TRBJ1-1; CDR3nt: TGTGCCAGCAGCGAGGGACAGGGGTTGACTGAAGCTTTCTTT; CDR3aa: CASSEGQGLTEAFF